The T cell receptor beta chain described here comes from a study of blood T cell repertoires in COVID-19. The overall study: Material from acute and convalescent COVID-19 was sourced from the United States, Italy and Spain.

Recovery meant two consecutive negative NP/OP PCR tests, professional clearance, or resolved symptoms. CDR1 is MDHEN and CDR2 is SYDVKM in the germline V gene. Trimming took off 3 bases at V and 5 bases at J, with 22 bases between the two ends. CDR3 length equals 17 residues. Study processing details: Estimation of nucleated cell counts was performed using reference gene primer amplification. Sequencing was performed with immunoSEQ multiplex PCR; in TCRdb, only in-frame clones are kept and a portion is missing. The DNA was the basis for D and trimming; V, J and clone size are from that table. Of 450,000 to 600,000 clones listed, 87% are singletons.

The clonotype originates from a woman between 18 and 30 years old who had recovered from COVID-19. The V gene is TRBV28, the J gene TRBJ1-2, with TRBD1 as a possible D gene (6 bases). Sequencing was done on a sample of PBMCs or T cells enriched from blood (not recorded which). CDR3 DNA sequence: TGTGCCAGCAGTTTTTCGACAGGAGTGGGGCGGGGGTATGGCTACACCTTC. Translated, it gives CASSFSTGVGRGYGYTF.